This T cell receptor beta chain was sequenced during a study of blood T cell repertoires in COVID-19. As for the study in general: Spain, Italy and the United States supplied samples that represented acute and convalescent COVID-19.

CDR1 is MGHDK and CDR2 is SYGVNS in the germline V gene. The CDR3 extends over 14 amino acids. The V end was cut by 5 bases, the J end by 3 bases, with 13 bases between. Using immunoSEQ multiplex PCR, the repertoire was profiled, and TCRdb retains in-frame clones only, with some absent. The table has roughly 250,000 clones, 80% to 90% seen once; the top ten hold 0.75% to 0.9%. The rearrangement uses TRBV25-1 and TRBJ1-1, with TRBD1 as a possible D gene (5 bases). Sequences were obtained from peripheral blood. This receptor was identified in a man aged 30-40 years with acute or convalescent COVID-19. CDR3 sequence (DNA): TGTGCCAGCAGTCCCCCCTTCAGGGACACTGAAGCTTTCTTT. Its translation: CASSPPFRDTEAFF.